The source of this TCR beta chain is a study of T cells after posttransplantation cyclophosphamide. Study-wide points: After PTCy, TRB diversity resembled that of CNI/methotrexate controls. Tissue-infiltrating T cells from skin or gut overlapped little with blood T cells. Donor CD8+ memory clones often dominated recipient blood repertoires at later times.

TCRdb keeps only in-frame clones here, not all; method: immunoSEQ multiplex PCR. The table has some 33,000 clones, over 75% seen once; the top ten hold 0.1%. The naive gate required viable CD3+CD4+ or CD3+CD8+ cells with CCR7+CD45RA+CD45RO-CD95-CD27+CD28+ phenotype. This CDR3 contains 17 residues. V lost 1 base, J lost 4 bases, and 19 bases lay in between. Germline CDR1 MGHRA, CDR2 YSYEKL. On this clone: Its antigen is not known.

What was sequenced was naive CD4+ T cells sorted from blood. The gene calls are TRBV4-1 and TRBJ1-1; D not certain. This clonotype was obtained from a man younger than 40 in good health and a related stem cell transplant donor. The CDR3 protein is CASSQAGGRVRGTEAFF. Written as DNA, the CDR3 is TGCGCCAGCAGCCAAGCCGGCGGCCGGGTACGGGGCACTGAAGCTTTCTTT.